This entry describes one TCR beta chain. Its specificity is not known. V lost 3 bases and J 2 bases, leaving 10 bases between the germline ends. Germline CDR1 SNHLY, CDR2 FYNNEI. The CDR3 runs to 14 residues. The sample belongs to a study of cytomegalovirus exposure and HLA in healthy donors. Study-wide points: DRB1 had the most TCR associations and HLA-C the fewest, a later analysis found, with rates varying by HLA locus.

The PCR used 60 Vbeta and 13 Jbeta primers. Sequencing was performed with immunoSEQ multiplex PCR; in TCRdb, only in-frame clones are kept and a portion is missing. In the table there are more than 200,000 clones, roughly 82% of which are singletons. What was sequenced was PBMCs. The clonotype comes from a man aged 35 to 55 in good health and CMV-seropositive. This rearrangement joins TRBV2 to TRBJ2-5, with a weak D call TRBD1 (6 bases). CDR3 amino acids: CASSDGDIQETQYF. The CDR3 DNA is TGTGCCAGCAGTGATGGGGACATTCAAGAGACCCAGTACTTC. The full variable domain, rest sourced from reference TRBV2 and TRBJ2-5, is EPEVTQTPSHQVTQMGQEVILRCVPISNHLYFYWYRQILGQKVEFLVSFYNNEISEKSEIFDDQFSVERPDGSNFTLKIRSTKLEDSAMYFCASSDGDIQETQYFGPGTRLLVL.